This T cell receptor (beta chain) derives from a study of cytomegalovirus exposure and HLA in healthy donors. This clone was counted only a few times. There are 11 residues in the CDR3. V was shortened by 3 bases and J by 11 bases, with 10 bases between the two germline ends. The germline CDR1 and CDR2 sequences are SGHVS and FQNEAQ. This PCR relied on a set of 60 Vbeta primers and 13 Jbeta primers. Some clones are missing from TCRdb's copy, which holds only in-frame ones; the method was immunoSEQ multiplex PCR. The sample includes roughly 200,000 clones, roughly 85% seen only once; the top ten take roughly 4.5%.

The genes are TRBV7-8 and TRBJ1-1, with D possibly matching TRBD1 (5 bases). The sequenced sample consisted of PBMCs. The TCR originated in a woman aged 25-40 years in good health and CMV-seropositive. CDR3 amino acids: CASSFGTSAFF. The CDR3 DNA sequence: TGTGCCAGCAGCTTCGGGACTTCTGCTTTCTTT.